These 20 T cell receptor beta chains were all obtained from the same sample, sequenced in a study of cytomegalovirus exposure and HLA in healthy donors. The PCR made use of 60 Vbeta and 13 Jbeta primers. Clones were read by immunoSEQ multiplex PCR, and TCRdb kept only the in-frame ones, dropping some. The table includes approximately 91,000 clones, 69% detected once. The sequenced sample consisted of PBMCs. The receptors were gathered from a female donor in good health and CMV-seronegative.

This clone was recorded a few times. The V and J genes are TRBV5-5 and TRBJ1-1; possible D gene TRBD1, 5 bases. The germline V gene has CDR1 SGHKS and CDR2 YYEKEE (reference sequence). The CDR3 sequence is 15 residues long. V was trimmed by 5 bases and J by 5 bases, leaving 19 bases between them. The CDR3 region is CASRPSWGTLTEAFF. DNA for the CDR3: TGTGCCAGCAGACCGTCCTGGGGCACGCTAACTGAAGCTTTCTTT.

The V gene is TRBV11-1, the J gene TRBJ1-1; 7 positions agree with TRBD1. CDR1 is SGHAT, CDR2 FQDESV, per germline (reference sequence). Trimming at V came to 3 bases and at J to 0 bases, leaving 10 bases not matched to a gene. The CDR3 is made up of 17 amino acids. The CDR3 region is CASSFPMTGIMNTEAFF. The CDR3 DNA is TGTGCCAGCAGCTTCCCGATGACAGGGATCATGAACACTGAAGCTTTCTTT.

This clone was seen just once. The chain joins TRBV15 to TRBJ1-5; 8 bases are a match to TRBD1. After removal of 2 bases from V and 2 bases from J, the junction contained 11 bases not matched to a gene. Per germline, CDR1 LNHNV and CDR2 YYDKDF (reference sequence). This CDR3 comprises 18 residues. The CDR3 here is CATSRFPPLTGGNQPQHF. CDR3 DNA sequence: TGTGCCACCAGCAGATTCCCGCCTTTGACAGGGGGCAATCAGCCCCAGCATTTT.

This rearrangement joins TRBV19 to TRBJ1-5; perhaps TRBD1 as D (6 bases). This CDR3 has 18 residues. Deletions cut 7 bases from V and 3 bases from J, with 25 bases between. Germline lookup yields CDR1 LNHDA and CDR2 SQIVND (reference sequence). The CDR3 here is CASNPGPLPGVDNQPQHF. CDR3 coding DNA: TGTGCCAGTAACCCTGGACCCCTTCCAGGGGTGGACAATCAGCCCCAGCATTTT.

The V and J genes are TRBV6-5 and TRBJ2-7; the D is unclear. This CDR3 is built from 12 residues. Germline-derived CDR1 and CDR2 are MNHEY and SVGAGI. V gave up 0 bases and J gave up 11 bases, with 11 bases separating them. The CDR3 spells CASSYSGRQEYF. The CDR3 nucleotides are TGTGCCAGCAGTTACTCGGGCAGGCAAGAGTACTTC.

The chain recombines TRBV6-1 with TRBJ2-7; 9 bases align to TRBD2. Germline CDR1 MNHNS, CDR2 SASEGT. The CDR3 spans 15 residues. V shed 3 bases and J 4 bases; nucleotides not matched to a gene: 7. DNA for the CDR3: TGTGCCAGCAGTGATTTGGCTAGCGGGACGTACGAGCAGTACTTC. Its protein product is CASSDLASGTYEQYF.

The chain recombines TRBV28 with TRBJ1-2, with a possible D match to TRBD1 (6 bases). CDR1 and CDR2 (germline): MDHEN, SYDVKM. Trimming left V 10 bases short and J 3 bases short, with 15 bases between. The CDR3 totals 13 residues. CDR3 sequence reads: CATVQGLDYGYTF. The DNA for the CDR3 is TGTGCCACCGTTCAGGGGCTCGACTATGGCTACACCTTC.

The chain has TRBV7-2 and TRBJ1-5; no reliable D call. The germline CDR1 and CDR2 sequences are SGHTA and FQGNSA. The ends were cut back, 5 bases at V and 5 bases at J, with 10 bases in the middle. This CDR3 contains 13 residues. The CDR3 sequence: CASSLDYHQPQHF. The CDR3 DNA is TGTGCCAGCAGCCTAGACTACCATCAGCCCCAGCATTTT.

The gene calls are TRBV30 and TRBJ2-1; 16 nucleotides line up with TRBD2. In germline, CDR1 is GTSNPN, CDR2 SVGIG (reference sequence). The trim removed 4 bases at V and 4 bases at J, leaving 7 bases unmatched. This CDR3 has 17 residues. CDR3 region: CAWMGGTSGRAYNEQFF. In nucleotides, the CDR3 is TGTGCCTGGATGGGGGGGACTAGCGGGAGGGCGTACAATGAGCAGTTCTTC.

The rearrangement links TRBV5-6 to TRBJ2-2; 13 bases line up with TRBD2. The CDR3 is 17 residues long. The V gene's germline CDR1 is SGHDT and CDR2 YYEEEE. V was pared by 6 bases and J by 3 bases, with 8 bases of the junction left unmatched. CDR3 DNA: TGTGCCAGCAAACGGACTAGCGGGAGCACGGACACCGGGGAGCTGTTTTTT. The encoded protein is CASKRTSGSTDTGELFF.

The genes are TRBV7-9 and TRBJ1-1, with TRBD1 identical over 8 bases. The germline gives CDR1 SEHNR, CDR2 FQNEAQ (reference sequence). This CDR3 has 16 residues. The V segment lost 5 bases and the J segment 5 bases; nucleotides outside the gene matches: 13. CDR3 loop: CASSPRDRLGWTEAFF. The CDR3, as DNA: TGTGCCAGCAGCCCCCGGGACAGGTTGGGGTGGACTGAAGCTTTCTTT.

There are many counts of this clone. V and J are TRBV10-2 and TRBJ2-1; D is ambiguous. Trimming pared 1 base from V and 5 bases from J, leaving 3 bases between. The CDR3 spans 12 residues. CDR1 and CDR2 (germline): WSHSY, SAAADI. The CDR3 reads CASSEFNNEQFF. CDR3 nucleotide sequence: TGCGCCAGCAGTGAGTTTAACAATGAGCAGTTCTTC.

This chain joins TRBV7-9 and TRBJ2-5; weak D call: TRBD2 (6 bases). This CDR3 comprises 14 residues. V lost 5 bases and J lost 4, with 14 bases in between. Germline V gene lookup returns CDR1 SEHNR and CDR2 FQNEAQ (reference sequence). CDR3 sequence (DNA): TGTGCCAGCAGCCCCTGGGACTCCCGAGAGACCCAGTACTTC. Its protein is CASSPWDSRETQYF.

The genes are TRBV10-2 and TRBJ2-3; 8 bases are a match to TRBD1. Trimming took 5 bases from V and 6 from J; bases not matched to a gene: 19. The CDR3 loop spans 18 amino acids. Per the germline V gene, CDR1 is WSHSY and CDR2 is SAAADI. The CDR3: CASSRTGKGTGGDDTQYF. CDR3 nucleotides: TGCGCCAGCAGTCGGACAGGGAAGGGAACTGGAGGAGATGATACGCAGTATTTT.

The rearrangement joins TRBV30 to TRBJ2-6; D is unclear. The CDR3 totals 15 residues. CDR1 is GTSNPN and CDR2 is SVGIG in the germline V gene (reference sequence). The germline V and J ends were trimmed by 3 bases and 0 bases, with 9 bases remaining between them. CDR3 in DNA: TGTGCCTGGAGCGAACAAGTCTCTGGGGCCAACGTCCTGACTTTC. Its translation: CAWSEQVSGANVLTF.

V is TRBV10-2 and J is TRBJ2-7; D is possibly TRBD1 (6 bases). V lost 5 bases, J lost 0 bases, and 14 bases lay in between. CDR1 is WSHSY and CDR2 is SAAADI in the germline V gene. This CDR3 has 15 amino acids. In nucleotides, the CDR3 is TGCGCCAGCAGTCCGCGTCAGGGGTACTCCTACGAGCAGTACTTC. It yields the protein CASSPRQGYSYEQYF.

The chain uses TRBV6-1 and TRBJ2-3; TRBD1 aligns across 8 bases. The germline V gene encodes CDR1 MNHNS and CDR2 SASEGT. The CDR3 loop spans 15 amino acids. J gave up 3 bases and V 1 base, and 3 bases lay outside the gene matches. The CDR3 loop reads CASSEGTGSTDTQYF. The DNA of the CDR3 is TGTGCCAGCAGTGAAGGGACAGGGTCTACAGATACGCAGTATTTT.

The rearrangement joins TRBV19 to TRBJ1-5; tentatively, D is TRBD1 (6 bases). V was trimmed by 9 bases and J by 3 bases, leaving 15 bases between them. The CDR3 runs to 14 residues. Germline V gives CDR1 LNHDA, CDR2 SQIVND (reference sequence). CDR3 sequence reads: CARTDRFSNQPQHF. The CDR3 DNA reads TGTGCCAGGACCGACAGGTTCTCCAATCAGCCCCAGCATTTT.

This chain uses TRBV2 with TRBJ2-7, with TRBD1 matching over 8 bases. The CDR3 loop spans 15 amino acids. In germline, CDR1 is SNHLY, CDR2 FYNNEI. The junction had 13 bases not matched to a gene; V was cut back by 7 bases and J by 5 bases. The CDR3 here is CASTQGARVGNEQYF. The CDR3 DNA is TGTGCCAGCACCCAGGGGGCCAGGGTCGGCAACGAGCAGTACTTC.

The chain links TRBV5-6 to TRBJ2-5; 13 nucleotides match TRBD2. CDR1 and CDR2 from the germline V gene are SGHDT and YYEEEE. The length of the CDR3 is 18 residues. The V gene end was trimmed by 3 bases and the J gene end by 0 bases; junction bases not matched to a gene: 8. Here the CDR3 reads CASSSGLAGASYQETQYF. CDR3 coding DNA: TGTGCCAGCAGCTCTGGACTAGCGGGGGCTAGTTACCAAGAGACCCAGTACTTC.